The entry below describes one T cell receptor beta chain. A single record per CDR3 protein comes from TCRdb applying MiXCR to the PCR reads. The sample holds 30,000 to 45,000 distinct CDR3 sequences, approximately 17% seen once. The data are from a study of molecular identifiers for immune sequencing clone quantification. Sequencing was done on a sample of naive CD8+ T cells from blood, with Jurkat cell RNA spiked in. Subset in this sample: FACS-sorted CD8+CD4-CCR7+CD45RA+ naive T cells. This sequence originates from a human donor in good health. Some libraries in this study had Jurkat cell RNA spiked in.

In DNA, the CDR3 is TGTGCCAGCAGCGTAGTCCCCGGCTCTGGAAACACCATATATTTT. It codes for CASSVVPGSGNTIYF. The rearrangement joins TRBV9 to TRBJ1-3; D is unresolved. Trimming pared 0 bases from V and 0 bases from J, leaving 7 bases between. CDR1 is SGDLS, CDR2 YYNGEE, per germline. CDR3 length: 15 residues.